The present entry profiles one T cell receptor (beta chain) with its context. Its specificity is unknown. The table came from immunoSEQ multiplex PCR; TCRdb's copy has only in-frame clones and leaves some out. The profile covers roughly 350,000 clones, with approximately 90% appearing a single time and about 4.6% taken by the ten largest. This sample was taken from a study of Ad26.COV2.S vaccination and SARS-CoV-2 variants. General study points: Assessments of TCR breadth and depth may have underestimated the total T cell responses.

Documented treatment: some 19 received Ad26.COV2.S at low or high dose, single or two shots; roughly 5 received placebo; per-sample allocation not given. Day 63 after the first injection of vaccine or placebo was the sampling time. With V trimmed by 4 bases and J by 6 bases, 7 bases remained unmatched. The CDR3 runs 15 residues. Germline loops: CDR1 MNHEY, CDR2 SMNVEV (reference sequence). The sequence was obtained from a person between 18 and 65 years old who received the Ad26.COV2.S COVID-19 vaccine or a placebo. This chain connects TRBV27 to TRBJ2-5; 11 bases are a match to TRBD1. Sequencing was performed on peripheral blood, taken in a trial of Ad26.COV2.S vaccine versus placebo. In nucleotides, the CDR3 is TGTGCCAGCAGTTCCGGGACAGGGGGAAGGCAGACCCAGTACTTC. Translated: CASSSGTGGRQTQYF.